One sample yielded the 6 T cell receptor beta chains listed below, sequenced in a study of OX40 agonist ivuxolimab in advanced cancers. The repertoire was sequenced with immunoSEQ multiplex PCR; TCRdb's copy has only in-frame clones and lacks some. Of 96,000 or so clones listed, less than 95% are singletons. The sample consisted of CD4+ or CD8+ T cells sorted from blood, taken in a trial of the OX40 agonist ivuxolimab. The source is an adult with an advanced solid tumor such as melanoma, head and neck, liver or kidney cancer.

The chain has TRBV27 and TRBJ2-1, with TRBD2 matching 7 bases. The CDR3 sequence is 13 residues long. Unmatched junction bases numbered 11, after V lost 5 bases and J lost 13 bases. The germline CDR1 and CDR2 sequences are MNHEY and SMNVEV (reference sequence). This chain's CDR3 is CASSESGDFTQFF. DNA of the CDR3: TGTGCCAGCAGTGAAAGCGGGGACTTCACCCAGTTCTTC.

This chain uses TRBV30 with TRBJ1-2; tentative D call: TRBD1 (5 bases). The CDR3 spans 12 residues. Germline assignment: CDR1 GTSNPN and CDR2 SVGIG (reference sequence). V lost 0 bases to trimming and J lost 8 bases, with 10 bases between them. CDR3 DNA sequence: TGTGCCTGGAGTGTACAGGCAGTCGGCTACACCTTC. Protein product: CAWSVQAVGYTF.

This chain connects TRBV6-5 to TRBJ2-7; D gene unclear. Deletions cut 2 bases from V and 3 bases from J, with 8 bases between. The CDR3 contains 13 residues. The germline V gene encodes CDR1 MNHEY and CDR2 SVGAGI. CDR3 loop: CASSYGAFYEQYF. The CDR3, as DNA: TGTGCCAGCAGTTACGGCGCGTTCTACGAGCAGTACTTC.

This sequence joins TRBV7-9 and TRBJ2-7; D is tentatively TRBD1 or TRBD2 (6 bases each). This CDR3 comprises 15 residues. Trimming stripped 1 base from V and 2 bases from J, with 12 bases between. CDR1 is SEHNR, CDR2 FQNEAQ, per germline (reference sequence). The CDR3, as DNA: TGTGCCAGCAGCTTAGGGGCGGGACAACCCTACGAGCAGTACTTC. Translation: CASSLGAGQPYEQYF.

In DNA form, the CDR3 reads TGCGCCAGCCAGACTAGCGCCGAAACCGGGGAGCTGTTTTTT. Its translation: CASQTSAETGELFF. The chain is built from TRBV5-1 and TRBJ2-2; 8 bases agree with TRBD2. The CDR3 covers 14 residues. CDR1 SGHRS and CDR2 YFSETQ come from the germline V gene. V lost 7 bases, J lost 5 bases, and 7 bases stayed unmatched.

The rearrangement uses TRBV19 and TRBJ2-3, with D unresolved. Trimming stripped 3 bases from V and 4 bases from J, with 14 bases between. The CDR3 contains 15 residues. Germline V gene data show CDR1 as LNHDA and CDR2 as SQIVND (reference sequence). The CDR3 is CASSIPRLNADTQYF. The CDR3 region has the DNA TGTGCCAGTAGTATCCCCCGACTGAATGCAGATACGCAGTATTTT.